The 15 T cell receptor beta chains given below trace back to one sample, sequenced in a study of shared clonotypes between healthy human individuals. Measured with immunoSEQ multiplex PCR; TCRdb has only the in-frame clones, and not every one. The sample records some 630,000 clones, about 78% being singletons. Sequencing was done on a sample of memory CD4+ T cells sorted from blood. Subset meaning: CD45RA-negative fraction. These receptors were collected from a woman in her twenties or thirties in good health.

This rearrangement joins TRBV5-6 to TRBJ1-5, with TRBD1 matching 8 bases. J lost 0 bases, V lost 2 bases, and 4 bases had no gene match. Germline lookup yields CDR1 SGHDT and CDR2 YYEEEE. This CDR3 has 16 residues. The DNA of the CDR3 is TGTGCCAGCAGCTTAACAGGGGGAAATAGCAATCAGCCCCAGCATTTT. Translation gives CASSLTGGNSNQPQHF.

This clone showed up just a few times. The gene calls are TRBV15 and TRBJ2-1; D ambiguous. This CDR3 comprises 15 residues. V dropped 1 base and J dropped 4 bases, with 11 bases sitting between them. Germline CDR1 and CDR2: LNHNV and YYDKDF (reference sequence). CDR3 region: CATSRVISWYNEQFF. CDR3 nucleotides: TGTGCCACCAGCAGAGTGATTAGTTGGTACAATGAGCAGTTCTTC.

To note about this clone: At the DNA level, this CDR3 is encoded by other sequences in the same sample as well. This chain links TRBV5-1 with TRBJ2-7, with D possibly matching TRBD1 (5 bases). Deletions cut 7 bases from V and 4 bases from J, with 15 bases between. CDR3 length: 13 residues. Germline CDR1 SGHRS, CDR2 YFSETQ. CDR3 protein: CASGEPGSYEQYF. DNA for the CDR3: TGCGCCAGCGGAGAACCAGGGTCTTACGAGCAGTACTTC.

This clone has just one count. The chain uses TRBV27 and TRBJ1-2; D not certain. The CDR3 length is 15 residues. V was trimmed by 2 bases and J by 4 bases, leaving 14 bases between them. From germline, CDR1 is MNHEY and CDR2 SMNVEV (reference sequence). CDR3 bases: TGTGCCAGCAGTTTAATTGGTGTAGGGATCTATGGCTACACCTTC. Translating it yields CASSLIGVGIYGYTF.

The chain has TRBV27 and TRBJ1-4; D unresolved. Germline lookup yields CDR1 MNHEY and CDR2 SMNVEV (reference sequence). Trimming took off 3 bases at V and 10 bases at J, with 12 bases between the two ends. The CDR3 runs 13 residues. The CDR3 protein is CASSFSGLGKLFF. The CDR3 DNA is TGTGCCAGCAGTTTTTCAGGTCTCGGAAAACTGTTTTTT. The full variable domain, rest sourced from reference TRBV27 and TRBJ1-4, is EAQVTQNPRYLITVTGKKLTVTCSQNMNHEYMSWYRQDPGLGLRQIYYSMNVEVTDKGDVPEGYKVSRKEKRNFPLILESPSPNQTSLYFCASSFSGLGKLFFGSGTQLSVL.

The V and J genes are TRBV29-1 and TRBJ2-7; D gene uncertain. The CDR3 has 12 amino acids. The germline V gene has CDR1 SQVTM and CDR2 ANQGSEA. Trimming pared 3 bases from V and 0 bases from J, leaving 6 bases between. The CDR3 here is CSVEMSSYEQYF. CDR3 in DNA: TGCAGCGTTGAGATGAGCTCCTACGAGCAGTACTTC.

This clone has only a few counts. CDR3 in amino acids: CASSPPGGEGDEQYF. CDR3 in DNA: TGTGCCAGCAGCCCTCCCGGGGGGGAGGGCGACGAGCAGTACTTC. The J gene is TRBJ2-7, the V gene TRBV5-5; TRBD2 matches 8 bases. V lost 4 bases and J lost 5; bases outside the gene matches: 11. Germline lookup yields CDR1 SGHKS and CDR2 YYEKEE (reference sequence). This CDR3 comprises 15 residues.

V usage is TRBV5-1 and J usage is TRBJ2-7, with 10 bases that match TRBD2. CDR1 and CDR2 from the germline V gene are SGHRS and YFSETQ. Germline trimming cut 0 bases from V and 3 bases from J; bases unmatched to any gene: 3. This CDR3 spans 15 amino acids. In DNA form, the CDR3 reads TGCGCCAGCAGCTTGGGCCCTAGCGGGAGCTACGAGCAGTACTTC. Protein product: CASSLGPSGSYEQYF.

The chain is built from TRBV30 and TRBJ2-4; D might be TRBD1 (5 bases). The CDR3 spans 14 residues. The V end was cut by 4 bases, the J end by 3 bases, with 13 bases between. Germline V gene data show CDR1 as GTSNPN and CDR2 as SVGIG (reference sequence). The CDR3 DNA sequence: TGTGCCTGGACCGGCCAGGGCAACAAAAACATTCAGTACTTC. It specifies CAWTGQGNKNIQYF.

The rearrangement joins TRBV7-9 to TRBJ2-6; weak D call: TRBD1 (5 bases). CDR3 size: 17 residues. Germline V CDR1 and CDR2: SEHNR, FQNEAQ (reference sequence). The V end lost 2 bases, the J end lost 0 bases, and 11 bases lay between the germline ends. The CDR3 here is CASSLQGSSSGANVLTF. CDR3 bases: TGTGCCAGCAGCTTACAGGGTTCAAGCTCTGGGGCCAACGTCCTGACTTTC.

The rearrangement joins TRBV7-3 to TRBJ2-1; TRBD2 agrees at 7 bases. The CDR3 is 11 amino acids. V trimming: 4 bases; J trimming: 15 bases; junction bases outside the gene matches: 6. Germline V gene data show CDR1 as SGHTA and CDR2 as FQGTGA. CDR3 in DNA: TGTGCCAGCAGCTCAGGACTAGATCTGTTCTTC. This translates into CASSSGLDLFF.

J is TRBJ2-6 and V is TRBV5-5, with a possible D match to TRBD1 (6 bases). The V end was cut by 4 bases, the J end by 2 bases, with 19 bases between. CDR1 SGHKS and CDR2 YYEKEE come from the germline V gene (reference sequence). The CDR3 spans 18 residues. The CDR3 DNA follows: TGTGCCAGCAGCCTACCAGTTTGGCGGACAGCTGGGGCCAACGTCCTGACTTTC. Protein: CASSLPVWRTAGANVLTF.

This clone has just a few counts. V and J are TRBV7-9 and TRBJ2-7; D tentatively reads TRBD1 or TRBD2 (6 bases each). Trimming removed 2 bases at V and 5 bases at J, with 10 bases between. This CDR3 region has 13 residues. The germline V gene encodes CDR1 SEHNR and CDR2 FQNEAQ (reference sequence). In nucleotides, the CDR3 is TGTGCCAGCAGCTTATGGGGGGCCAACGAGCAGTACTTC. Its translation: CASSLWGANEQYF.

This clone was detected a few times. This rearrangement joins TRBV6-4 to TRBJ2-2; TRBD2 is a possible D gene (6 bases). Trimming took 2 bases from V and 7 from J, leaving 8 bases between them. Germline CDR1 MRHNA, CDR2 SNTAGT. CDR3 length equals 13 residues. The CDR3 coding sequence is TGTGCCAGCAGTGACAGGGAGGTCGGGGAGCTGTTTTTT. Its translation: CASSDREVGELFF.

In its sample, this clone was seen once. The chain couples TRBV28 to TRBJ2-7, with D maybe TRBD1 (6 bases). The CDR3 extends over 13 amino acids. Trimming pared 5 bases from V and 4 bases from J, leaving 12 bases between. Germline assignment: CDR1 MDHEN and CDR2 SYDVKM. The CDR3 protein is CASSPGDKYEQYF. Written as DNA, the CDR3 is TGTGCCAGCAGTCCCGGGGACAAGTACGAGCAGTACTTC. The full variable domain, in which reference TRBV28 and TRBJ2-7 provide the parts outside the CDR3, is DVKVTQSSRYLVKRTGEKVFLECVQDMDHENMFWYRQDPGLGLRLIYFSYDVKMKEKGDIPEGYSVSREKKERFSLILESASTNQTSMYLCASSPGDKYEQYFGPGTRLTVT.